Included here is one T cell receptor (beta chain) sequence, with context. The data are from a study of blood T cell repertoires in COVID-19. In the study overall: Samples taken during acute and convalescent COVID-19 were collected in the United States, Italy and Spain. The analysed material was cDNA or gDNA that came from T cells, B-cell-depleted T cells, or PBMCs.

The length of the CDR3 is 14 residues. Germline lookup yields CDR1 SGHTA and CDR2 FQGNSA. Trimming removed 5 bases at V and 5 bases at J, with 15 bases between. In the original analysis: Amplification with reference gene primers provided the estimates of nucleated cell counts. The assay was immunoSEQ multiplex PCR, and TCRdb's table has in-frame clones only and misses some. For V, J and clone size, that table is used; D and trimming come from the DNA. The sample includes more than 150,000 clones, approximately 88% of them seen just once. The J gene is TRBJ1-1, the V gene TRBV7-2, with a possible D match to TRBD1 (6 bases). This clonotype was obtained from a woman aged 60-75 years with acute or convalescent COVID-19. The sample taken for sequencing was peripheral blood. The CDR3 nucleotides are TGTGCCAGCAGCCCCCAGACAGGATTTACTGAAGCTTTCTTT. Translating gives CASSPQTGFTEAFF.